This T cell receptor (beta chain) was obtained from a study of cytomegalovirus exposure and HLA in healthy donors. General study results and limits: In a later analysis, across HLA loci, associated TCR counts were highest for DRB1, lowest for HLA-C.

This clone was recorded a few times. Its specificity is not known. V was clipped by 2 bases and J by 5 bases; unmatched bases: 10. CDR1 is SGHRS, CDR2 YFSETQ, per germline. The CDR3 loop spans 18 amino acids. It was healthy bone marrow donors who served as donors. A multiplex PCR was run with 60 Vbeta primers and 13 Jbeta primers. Using immunoSEQ multiplex PCR, the repertoire was profiled, and TCRdb retains in-frame clones only, with some absent. This table has about 76,000 clones, roughly 73% appearing once. Source material: PBMCs. This clonotype was sampled from a woman aged 40 to 55 in good health and CMV-seropositive. The chain couples TRBV5-1 to TRBJ2-3, with 14 bases lining up with TRBD2. The CDR3 loop reads CASSLKPGTSGGVDTQYF. CDR3 nucleotides: TGCGCCAGCAGCTTAAAACCCGGGACTAGCGGGGGCGTAGATACGCAGTATTTT.